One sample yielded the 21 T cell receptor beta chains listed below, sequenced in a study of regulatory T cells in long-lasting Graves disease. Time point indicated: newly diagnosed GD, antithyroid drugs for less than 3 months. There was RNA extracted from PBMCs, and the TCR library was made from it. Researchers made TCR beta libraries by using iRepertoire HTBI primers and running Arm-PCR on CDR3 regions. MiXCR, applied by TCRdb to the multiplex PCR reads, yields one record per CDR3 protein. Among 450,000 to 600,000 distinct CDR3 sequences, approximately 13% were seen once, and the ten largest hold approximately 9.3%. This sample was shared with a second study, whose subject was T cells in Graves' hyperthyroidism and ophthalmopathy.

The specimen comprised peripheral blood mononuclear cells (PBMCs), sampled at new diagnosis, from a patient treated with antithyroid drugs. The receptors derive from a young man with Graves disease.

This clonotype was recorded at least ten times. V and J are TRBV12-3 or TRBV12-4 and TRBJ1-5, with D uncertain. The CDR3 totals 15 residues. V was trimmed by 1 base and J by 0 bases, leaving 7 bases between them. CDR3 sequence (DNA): TGTGCCAGCAGTTTAGACAGACCTAGCAATCAGCCCCAGCATTTT. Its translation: CASSLDRPSNQPQHF.

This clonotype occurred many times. As DNA, the CDR3 is TGTGCCAGCAGCCGCGAAGGGTTCTATGGCTACACCTTC. Residues: CASSREGFYGYTF. The chain recombines TRBV7-9 with TRBJ1-2; D is ambiguous. The V end was cut by 5 bases, the J end by 4 bases, with 11 bases between. Germline V gene data show CDR1 as SEHNR and CDR2 as FQNEAQ (reference sequence). The CDR3 extends over 13 amino acids.

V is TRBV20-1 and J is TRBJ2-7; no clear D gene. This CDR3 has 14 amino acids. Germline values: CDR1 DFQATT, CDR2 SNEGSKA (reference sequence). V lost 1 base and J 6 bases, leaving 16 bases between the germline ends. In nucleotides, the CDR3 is TGCAGTGCTAGAGGTCGCCGTCAACGACTCGAGCAGTACTTC. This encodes CSARGRRQRLEQYF.

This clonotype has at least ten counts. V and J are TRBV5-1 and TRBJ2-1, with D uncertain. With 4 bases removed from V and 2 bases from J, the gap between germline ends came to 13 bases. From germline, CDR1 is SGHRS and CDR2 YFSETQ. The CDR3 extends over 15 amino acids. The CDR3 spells CASSPGAKAYNEQFF. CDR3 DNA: TGCGCCAGCAGCCCCGGAGCCAAGGCCTACAATGAGCAGTTCTTC.

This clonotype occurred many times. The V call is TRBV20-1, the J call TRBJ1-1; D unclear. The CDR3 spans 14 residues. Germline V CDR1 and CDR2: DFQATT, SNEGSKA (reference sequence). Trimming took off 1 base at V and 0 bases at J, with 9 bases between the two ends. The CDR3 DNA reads TGCAGTGCTAGAGGGTTGGGAATGAACACTGAAGCTTTCTTT. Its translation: CSARGLGMNTEAFF.

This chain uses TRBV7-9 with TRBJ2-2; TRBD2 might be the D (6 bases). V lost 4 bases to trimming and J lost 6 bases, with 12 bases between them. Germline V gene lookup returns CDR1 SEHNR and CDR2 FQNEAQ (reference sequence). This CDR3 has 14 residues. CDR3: CASSWALAAGELFF. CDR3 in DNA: TGTGCCAGCAGCTGGGCACTAGCAGCCGGGGAGCTGTTTTTT.

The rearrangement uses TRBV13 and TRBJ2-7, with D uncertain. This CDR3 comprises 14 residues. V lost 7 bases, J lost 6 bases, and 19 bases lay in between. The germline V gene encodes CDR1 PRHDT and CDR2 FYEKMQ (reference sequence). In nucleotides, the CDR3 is TGTGCCAGCACTTTAAAAGGCGGCTCGACCGAGCAGTACTTC. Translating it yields CASTLKGGSTEQYF.

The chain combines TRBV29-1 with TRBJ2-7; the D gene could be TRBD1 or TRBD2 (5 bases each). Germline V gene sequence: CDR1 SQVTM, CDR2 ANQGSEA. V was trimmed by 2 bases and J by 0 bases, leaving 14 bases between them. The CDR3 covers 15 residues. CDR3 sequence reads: CSVESGAASSYEQYF. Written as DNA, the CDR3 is TGCAGCGTTGAATCCGGGGCCGCGAGCTCCTACGAGCAGTACTTC.

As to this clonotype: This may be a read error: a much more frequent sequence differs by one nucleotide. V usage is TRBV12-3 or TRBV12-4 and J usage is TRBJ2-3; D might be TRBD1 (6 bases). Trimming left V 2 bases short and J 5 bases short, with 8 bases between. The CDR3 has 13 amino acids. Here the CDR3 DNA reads TGTGCCAGCAGTTTATACAGGGTAGATACGCAGTATTTT. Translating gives CASSLYRVDTQYF.

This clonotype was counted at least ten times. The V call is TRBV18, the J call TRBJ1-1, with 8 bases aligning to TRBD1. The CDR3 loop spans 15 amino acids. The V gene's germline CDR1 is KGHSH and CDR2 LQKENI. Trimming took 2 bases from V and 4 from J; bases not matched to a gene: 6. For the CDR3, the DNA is TGTGCCAGCTCACCATCAGGGGGCAGCGCCACTGAAGCTTTCTTT. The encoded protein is CASSPSGGSATEAFF.

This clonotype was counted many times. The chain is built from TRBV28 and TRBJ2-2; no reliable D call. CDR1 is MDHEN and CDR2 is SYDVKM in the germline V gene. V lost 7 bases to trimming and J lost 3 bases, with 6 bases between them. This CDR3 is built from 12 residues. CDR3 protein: CASTQYTGELFF. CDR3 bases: TGTGCCAGCACCCAGTACACCGGGGAGCTGTTTTTT.

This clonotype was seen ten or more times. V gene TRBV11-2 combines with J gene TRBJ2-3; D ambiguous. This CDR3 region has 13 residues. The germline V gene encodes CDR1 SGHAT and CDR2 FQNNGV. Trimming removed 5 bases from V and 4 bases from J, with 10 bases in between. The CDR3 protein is CASSTLRADTQYF. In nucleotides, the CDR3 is TGTGCCAGCAGCACCCTTAGAGCAGATACGCAGTATTTT.

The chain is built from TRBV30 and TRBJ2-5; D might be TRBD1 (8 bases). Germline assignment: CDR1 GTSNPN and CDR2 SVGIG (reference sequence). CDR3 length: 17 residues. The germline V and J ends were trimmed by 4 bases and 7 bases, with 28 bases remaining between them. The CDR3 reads CAWTLDRVGLVGSTQYF. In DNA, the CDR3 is TGTGCCTGGACTCTGGACAGGGTCGGACTAGTTGGTTCGACCCAGTACTTC. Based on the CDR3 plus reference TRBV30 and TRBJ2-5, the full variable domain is SQTIHQWPATLVQPVGSPLSLECTVEGTSNPNLYWYRQAAGRGLQLLFYSVGIGQISSEVPQNLSASRPQDRQFILSSKKLLLSDSGFYLCAWTLDRVGLVGSTQYFGPGTRLLVL.

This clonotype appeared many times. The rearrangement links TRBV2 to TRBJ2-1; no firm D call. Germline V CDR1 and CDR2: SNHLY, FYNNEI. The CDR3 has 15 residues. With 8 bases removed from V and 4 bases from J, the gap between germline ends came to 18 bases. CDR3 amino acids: CASSHRQVWYNEQFF. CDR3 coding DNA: TGTGCCAGCTCCCACCGGCAGGTGTGGTACAATGAGCAGTTCTTC. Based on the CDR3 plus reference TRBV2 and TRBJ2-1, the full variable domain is EPEVTQTPSHQVTQMGQEVILRCVPISNHLYFYWYRQILGQKVEFLVSFYNNEISEKSEIFDDQFSVERPDGSNFTLKIRSTKLEDSAMYFCASSHRQVWYNEQFFGPGTRLTVL.

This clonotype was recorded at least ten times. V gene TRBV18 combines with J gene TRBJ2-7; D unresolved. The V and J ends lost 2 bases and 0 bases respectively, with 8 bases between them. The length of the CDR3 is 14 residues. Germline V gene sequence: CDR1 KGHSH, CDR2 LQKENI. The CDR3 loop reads CASSPGLGSYEQYF. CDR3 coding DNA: TGTGCCAGCTCACCAGGGCTAGGCTCCTACGAGCAGTACTTC.

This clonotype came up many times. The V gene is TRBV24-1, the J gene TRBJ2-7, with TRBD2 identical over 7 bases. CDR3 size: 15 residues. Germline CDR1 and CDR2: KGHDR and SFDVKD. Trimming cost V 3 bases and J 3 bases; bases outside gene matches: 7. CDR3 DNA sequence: TGTGCCACCAGTGATCCCCGACTAGCAGGCTACGAGCAGTACTTC. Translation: CATSDPRLAGYEQYF.

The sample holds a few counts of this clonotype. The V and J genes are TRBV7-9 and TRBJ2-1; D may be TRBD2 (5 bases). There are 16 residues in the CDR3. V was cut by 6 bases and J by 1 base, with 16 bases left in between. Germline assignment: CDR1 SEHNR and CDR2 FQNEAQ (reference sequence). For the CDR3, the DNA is TGTGCCAGCAGACAAGCGGAGGCCCCTTCCTACAATGAGCAGTTCTTC. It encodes CASRQAEAPSYNEQFF.

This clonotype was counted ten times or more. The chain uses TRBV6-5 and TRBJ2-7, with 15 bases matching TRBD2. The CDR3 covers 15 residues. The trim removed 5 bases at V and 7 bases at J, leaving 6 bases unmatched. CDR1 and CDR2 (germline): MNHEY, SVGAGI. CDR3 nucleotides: TGTGCCAGCAGTAACTTGGGACTAGCGGGAGGTGAGCAGTACTTC. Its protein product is CASSNLGLAGGEQYF.

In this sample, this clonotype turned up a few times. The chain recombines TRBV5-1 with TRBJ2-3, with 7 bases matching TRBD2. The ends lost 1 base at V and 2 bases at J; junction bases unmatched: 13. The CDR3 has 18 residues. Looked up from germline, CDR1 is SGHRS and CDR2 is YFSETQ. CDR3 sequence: CASSLPGVFGTTTDTQYF. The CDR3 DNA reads TGCGCCAGCAGCTTGCCGGGGGTTTTCGGGACTACCACAGATACGCAGTATTTT.

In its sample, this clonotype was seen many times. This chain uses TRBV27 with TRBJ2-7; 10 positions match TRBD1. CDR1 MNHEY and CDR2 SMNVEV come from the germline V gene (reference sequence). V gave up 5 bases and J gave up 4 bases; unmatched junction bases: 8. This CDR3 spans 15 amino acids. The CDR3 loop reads CASSVDRGPAYEQYF. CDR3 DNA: TGTGCCAGCAGTGTCGACAGGGGGCCTGCTTACGAGCAGTACTTC.

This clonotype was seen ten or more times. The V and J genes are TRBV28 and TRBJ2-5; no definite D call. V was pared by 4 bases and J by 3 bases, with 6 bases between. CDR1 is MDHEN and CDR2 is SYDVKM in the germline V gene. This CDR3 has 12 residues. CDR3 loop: CASSSEKETQYF. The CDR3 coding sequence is TGTGCCAGCAGTTCCGAGAAAGAGACCCAGTACTTC. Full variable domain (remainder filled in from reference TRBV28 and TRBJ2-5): DVKVTQSSRYLVKRTGEKVFLECVQDMDHENMFWYRQDPGLGLRLIYFSYDVKMKEKGDIPEGYSVSREKKERFSLILESASTNQTSMYLCASSSEKETQYFGPGTRLLVL.